The clone carrying this T cell receptor (beta chain) was found many times. What it binds is not known. Germline values: CDR1 MNHNS, CDR2 SASEGT. Trimming took 8 bases from V and 2 from J; bases not matched to a gene: 7. The CDR3 runs to 14 residues. TCRdb recomputed calls from the 5' RACE reads with MiXCR, one row per CDR3 protein. The sample holds about 130,000 distinct CDR3 sequences, 7.3% seen once. This sample stems from a study of CD8 T cells in ankylosing spondylitis. Findings and caveats of the study: Clones tied to disease were said to be significantly enriched in matched ankylosing spondylitis synovial fluid.

Sequenced material: blood, either unsorted or a sorted T cell fraction (not recorded which). The chain combines TRBV6-1 with TRBJ2-3; 7 nucleotides align to TRBD1. The origin of this receptor is a female donor with ankylosing spondylitis or in good health (not recorded which). CDR3 DNA: TGTGCCAGCGGAGACAGGGCCCACACAGATACGCAGTATTTT. Its translation is CASGDRAHTDTQYF.